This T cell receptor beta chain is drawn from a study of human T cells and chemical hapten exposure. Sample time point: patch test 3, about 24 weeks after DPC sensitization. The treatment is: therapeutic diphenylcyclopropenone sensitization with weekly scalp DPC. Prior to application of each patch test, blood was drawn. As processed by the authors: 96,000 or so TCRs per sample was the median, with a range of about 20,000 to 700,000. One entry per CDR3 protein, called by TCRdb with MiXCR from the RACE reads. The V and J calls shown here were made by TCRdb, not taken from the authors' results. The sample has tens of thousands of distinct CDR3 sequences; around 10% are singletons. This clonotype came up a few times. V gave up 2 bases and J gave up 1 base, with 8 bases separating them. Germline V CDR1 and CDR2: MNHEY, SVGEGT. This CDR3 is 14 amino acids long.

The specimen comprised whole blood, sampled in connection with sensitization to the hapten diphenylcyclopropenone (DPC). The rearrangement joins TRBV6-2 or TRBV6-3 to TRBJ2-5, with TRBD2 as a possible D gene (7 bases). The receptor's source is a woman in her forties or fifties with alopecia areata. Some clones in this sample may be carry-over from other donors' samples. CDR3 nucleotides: TGTGCCAGCAGTTACGGGGGGGCCCAAGAGACCCAGTACTTC. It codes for CASSYGGAQETQYF.